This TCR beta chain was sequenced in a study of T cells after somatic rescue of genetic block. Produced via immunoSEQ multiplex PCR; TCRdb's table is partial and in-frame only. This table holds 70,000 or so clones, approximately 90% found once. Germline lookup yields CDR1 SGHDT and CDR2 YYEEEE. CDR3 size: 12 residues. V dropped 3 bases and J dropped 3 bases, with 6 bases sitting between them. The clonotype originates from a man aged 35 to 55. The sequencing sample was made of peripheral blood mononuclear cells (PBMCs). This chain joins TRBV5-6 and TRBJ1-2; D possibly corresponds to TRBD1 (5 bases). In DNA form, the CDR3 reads TGTGCCAGCAGCTCGGGGGACTATGGCTACACCTTC. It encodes CASSSGDYGYTF.